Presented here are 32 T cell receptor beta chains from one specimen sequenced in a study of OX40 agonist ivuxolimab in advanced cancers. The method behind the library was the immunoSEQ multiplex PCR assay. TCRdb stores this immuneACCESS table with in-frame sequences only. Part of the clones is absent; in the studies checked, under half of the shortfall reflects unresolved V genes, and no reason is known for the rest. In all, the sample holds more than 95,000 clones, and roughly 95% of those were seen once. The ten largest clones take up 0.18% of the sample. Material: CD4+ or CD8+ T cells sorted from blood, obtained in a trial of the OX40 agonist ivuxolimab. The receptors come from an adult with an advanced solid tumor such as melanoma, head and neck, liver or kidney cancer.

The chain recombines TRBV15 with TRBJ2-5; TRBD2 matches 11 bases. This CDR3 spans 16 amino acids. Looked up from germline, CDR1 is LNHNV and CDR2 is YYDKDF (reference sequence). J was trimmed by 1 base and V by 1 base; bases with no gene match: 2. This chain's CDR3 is CATSRGGLAGQETQYF. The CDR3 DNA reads TGTGCCACCAGCAGAGGTGGACTAGCGGGCCAAGAGACCCAGTACTTC.

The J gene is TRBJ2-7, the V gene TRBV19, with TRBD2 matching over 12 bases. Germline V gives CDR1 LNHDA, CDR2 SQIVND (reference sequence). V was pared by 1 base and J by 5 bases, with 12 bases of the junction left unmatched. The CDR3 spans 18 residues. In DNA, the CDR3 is TGTGCCAGTAGTATAGGGGGAGGACTAGCGGGATTGTATGACGAGCAGTACTTC. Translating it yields CASSIGGGLAGLYDEQYF.

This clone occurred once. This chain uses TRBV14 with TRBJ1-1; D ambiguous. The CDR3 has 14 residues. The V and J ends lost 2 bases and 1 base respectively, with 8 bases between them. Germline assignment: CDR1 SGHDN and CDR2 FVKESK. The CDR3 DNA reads TGTGCCAGCAGCCAAAAGGCCCAGAACACTGAAGCTTTCTTT. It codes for CASSQKAQNTEAFF.

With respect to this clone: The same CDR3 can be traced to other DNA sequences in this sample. The CDR3, as DNA: TGCGCCAGCAGCTTGGCTGGACAGGGGGCGTACAATGAGCAGTTCTTC. Translation: CASSLAGQGAYNEQFF. The chain links TRBV5-1 to TRBJ2-1, with 11 bases matching TRBD1. Germline CDR1 reads SGHRS; CDR2 reads YFSETQ. This CDR3 has 16 amino acids. The V and J ends lost 0 bases and 4 bases, in that order; junction bases with no gene match: 3.

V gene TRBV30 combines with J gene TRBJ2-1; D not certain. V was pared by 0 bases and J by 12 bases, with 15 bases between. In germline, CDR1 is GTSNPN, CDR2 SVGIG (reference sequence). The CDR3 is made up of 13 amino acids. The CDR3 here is CAWSVRVLLGQFF. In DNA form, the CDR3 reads TGTGCCTGGAGTGTACGGGTCCTGCTTGGGCAGTTCTTC.

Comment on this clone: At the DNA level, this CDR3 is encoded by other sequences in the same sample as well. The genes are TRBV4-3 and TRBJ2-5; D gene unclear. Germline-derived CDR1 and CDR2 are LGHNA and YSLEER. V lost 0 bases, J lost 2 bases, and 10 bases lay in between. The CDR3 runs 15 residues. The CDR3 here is CASSQDRGRQETQYF. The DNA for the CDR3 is TGCGCCAGCAGCCAAGATCGTGGGCGGCAAGAGACCCAGTACTTC.

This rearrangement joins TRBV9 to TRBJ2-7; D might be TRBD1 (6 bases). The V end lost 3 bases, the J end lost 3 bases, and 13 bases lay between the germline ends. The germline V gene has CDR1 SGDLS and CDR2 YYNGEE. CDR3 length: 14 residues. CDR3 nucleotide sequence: TGTGCCAGCAGCGCCGGAAAGGGGGTCTACGAGCAGTACTTC. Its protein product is CASSAGKGVYEQYF.

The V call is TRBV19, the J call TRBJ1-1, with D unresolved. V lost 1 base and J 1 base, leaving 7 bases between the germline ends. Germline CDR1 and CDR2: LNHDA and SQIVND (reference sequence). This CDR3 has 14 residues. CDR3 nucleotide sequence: TGTGCCAGTAGTATAGGGATTTCGAACACTGAAGCTTTCTTT. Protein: CASSIGISNTEAFF.

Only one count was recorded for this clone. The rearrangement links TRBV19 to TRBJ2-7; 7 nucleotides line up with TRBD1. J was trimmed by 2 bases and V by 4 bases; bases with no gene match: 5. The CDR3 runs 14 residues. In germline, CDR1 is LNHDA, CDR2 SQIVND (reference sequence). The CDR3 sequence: CASSRQGEPYEQYF. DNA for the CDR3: TGTGCCAGTAGTAGACAGGGCGAGCCCTACGAGCAGTACTTC.

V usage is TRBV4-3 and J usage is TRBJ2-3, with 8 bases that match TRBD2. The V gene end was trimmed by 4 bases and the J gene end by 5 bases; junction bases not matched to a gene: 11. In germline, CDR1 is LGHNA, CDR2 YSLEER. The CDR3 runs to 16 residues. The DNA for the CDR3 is TGCGCCAGCAGCCCAGGCGCGGGAGGCCGGGAAGATACGCAGTATTTT. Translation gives CASSPGAGGREDTQYF.

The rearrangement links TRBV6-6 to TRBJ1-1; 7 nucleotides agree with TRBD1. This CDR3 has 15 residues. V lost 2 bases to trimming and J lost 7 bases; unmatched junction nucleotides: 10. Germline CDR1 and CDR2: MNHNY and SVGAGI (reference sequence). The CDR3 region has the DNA TGTGCCAGCAGTTACGGGACAGCAAGGTCTGGTGAAGCTTTCTTT. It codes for CASSYGTARSGEAFF.

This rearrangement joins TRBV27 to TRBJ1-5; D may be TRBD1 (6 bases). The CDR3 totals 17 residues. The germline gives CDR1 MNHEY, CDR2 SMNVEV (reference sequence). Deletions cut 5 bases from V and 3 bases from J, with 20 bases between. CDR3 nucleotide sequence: TGTGCCAGCAGTCCTAGGACCCTTAGGGGGAACAATCAGCCCCAGCATTTT. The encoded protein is CASSPRTLRGNNQPQHF.

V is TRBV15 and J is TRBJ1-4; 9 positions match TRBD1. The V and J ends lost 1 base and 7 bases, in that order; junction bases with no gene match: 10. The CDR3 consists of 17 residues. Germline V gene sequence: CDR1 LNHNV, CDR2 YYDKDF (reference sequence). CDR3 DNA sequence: TGTGCCACCAGCAGAGGGGACAGGGTATATTTTGGTGAAAAACTGTTTTTT. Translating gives CATSRGDRVYFGEKLFF.

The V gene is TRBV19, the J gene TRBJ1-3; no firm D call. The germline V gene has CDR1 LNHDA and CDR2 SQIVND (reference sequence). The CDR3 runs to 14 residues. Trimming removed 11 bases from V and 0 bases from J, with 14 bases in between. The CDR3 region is CAVFDGHSGNTIYF. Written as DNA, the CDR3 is TGTGCCGTATTTGACGGGCACTCTGGAAACACCATATATTTT. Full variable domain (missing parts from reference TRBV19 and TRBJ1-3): DGGITQSPKYLFRKEGQNVTLSCEQNLNHDAMYWYRQDPGQGLRLIYYSQIVNDFQKGDIAEGYSVSREKKESFPLTVTSAQKNPTAFYLCAVFDGHSGNTIYFGEGSWLTVV.

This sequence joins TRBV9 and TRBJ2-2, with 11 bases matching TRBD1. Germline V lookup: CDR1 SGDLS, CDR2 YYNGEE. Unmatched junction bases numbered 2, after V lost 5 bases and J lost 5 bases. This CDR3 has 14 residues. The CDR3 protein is CASRGTGGTGELFF. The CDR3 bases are TGTGCCAGCAGAGGGACAGGGGGGACCGGGGAGCTGTTTTTT.

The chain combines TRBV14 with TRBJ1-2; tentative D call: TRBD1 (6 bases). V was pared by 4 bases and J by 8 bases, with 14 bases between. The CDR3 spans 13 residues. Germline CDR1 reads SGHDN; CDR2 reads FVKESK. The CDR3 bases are TGTGCCAGCAGCCGGGCGGGGGCAGGAGGCTACACCTTC. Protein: CASSRAGAGGYTF.

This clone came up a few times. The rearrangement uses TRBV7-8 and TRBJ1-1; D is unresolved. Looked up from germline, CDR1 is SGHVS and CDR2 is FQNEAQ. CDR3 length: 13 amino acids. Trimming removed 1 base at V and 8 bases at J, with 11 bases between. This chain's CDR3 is CASSLEEGSEAFF. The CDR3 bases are TGTGCCAGCAGCTTAGAAGAAGGCTCGGAAGCTTTCTTT.

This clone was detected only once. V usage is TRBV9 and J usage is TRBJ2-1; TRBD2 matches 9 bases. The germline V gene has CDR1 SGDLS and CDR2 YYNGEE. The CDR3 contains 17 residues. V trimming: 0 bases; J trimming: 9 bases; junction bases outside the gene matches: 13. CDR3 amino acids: CASSVAAAGGGDPEQFF. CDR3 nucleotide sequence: TGTGCCAGCAGCGTAGCGGCAGCGGGGGGCGGGGATCCTGAGCAGTTCTTC.

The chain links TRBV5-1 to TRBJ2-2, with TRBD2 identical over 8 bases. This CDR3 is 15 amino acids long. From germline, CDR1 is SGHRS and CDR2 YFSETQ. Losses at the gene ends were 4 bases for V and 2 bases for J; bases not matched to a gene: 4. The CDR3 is CASSPAGGNTGELFF. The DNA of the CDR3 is TGCGCCAGCAGCCCGGCGGGGGGAAACACCGGGGAGCTGTTTTTT.

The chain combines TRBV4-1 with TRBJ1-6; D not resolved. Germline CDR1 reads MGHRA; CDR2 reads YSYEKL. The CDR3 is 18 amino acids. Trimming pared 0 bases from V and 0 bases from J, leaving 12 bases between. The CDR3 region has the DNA TGCGCCAGCAGCCAAGAAATCCGGGCTAGCTCCTATAATTCACCCCTCCACTTT. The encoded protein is CASSQEIRASSYNSPLHF.

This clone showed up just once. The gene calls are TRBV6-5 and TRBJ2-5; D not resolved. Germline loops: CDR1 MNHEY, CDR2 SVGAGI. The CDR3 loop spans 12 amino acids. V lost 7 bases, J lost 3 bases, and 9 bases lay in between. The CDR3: CASMGRKETQYF. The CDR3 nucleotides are TGTGCCAGCATGGGCCGGAAAGAGACCCAGTACTTC.

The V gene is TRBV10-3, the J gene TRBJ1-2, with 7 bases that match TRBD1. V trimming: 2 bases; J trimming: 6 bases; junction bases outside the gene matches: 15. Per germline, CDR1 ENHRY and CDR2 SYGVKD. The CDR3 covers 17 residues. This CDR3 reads CAISERPSAEGANGYTF. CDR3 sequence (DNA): TGTGCCATCAGTGAGAGACCTTCCGCCGAGGGGGCGAATGGCTACACCTTC.

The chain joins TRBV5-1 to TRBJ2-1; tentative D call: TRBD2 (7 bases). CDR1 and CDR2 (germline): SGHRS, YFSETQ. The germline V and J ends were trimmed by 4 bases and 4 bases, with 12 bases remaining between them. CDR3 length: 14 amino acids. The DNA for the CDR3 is TGCGCCAGCAGCCCGGGGGGCGTGTACAATGAGCAGTTCTTC. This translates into CASSPGGVYNEQFF.

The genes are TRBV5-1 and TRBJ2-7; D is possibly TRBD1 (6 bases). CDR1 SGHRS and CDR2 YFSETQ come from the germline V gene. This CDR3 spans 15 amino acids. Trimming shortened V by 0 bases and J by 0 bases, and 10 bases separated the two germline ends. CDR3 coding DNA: TGCGCCAGCAGCTTGGGACAGGTTAGCTCCTACGAGCAGTACTTC. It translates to CASSLGQVSSYEQYF.

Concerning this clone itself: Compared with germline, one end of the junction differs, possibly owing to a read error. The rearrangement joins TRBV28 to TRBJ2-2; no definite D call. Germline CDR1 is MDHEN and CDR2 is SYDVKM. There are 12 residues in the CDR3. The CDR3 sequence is CASSFNSGELFF. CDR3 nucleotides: TGTGCCAGCAGCTTCAACAGCGGGGAGCTGTTTTTT.

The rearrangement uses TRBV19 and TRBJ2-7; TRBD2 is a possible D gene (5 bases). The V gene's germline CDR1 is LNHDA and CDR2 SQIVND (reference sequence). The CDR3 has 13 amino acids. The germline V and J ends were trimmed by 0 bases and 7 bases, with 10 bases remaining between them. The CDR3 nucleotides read TGTGCCAGTAGTATAGATCGGACTGCAGAGCAGTACTTC. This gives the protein CASSIDRTAEQYF. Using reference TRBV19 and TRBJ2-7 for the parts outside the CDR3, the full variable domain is DGGITQSPKYLFRKEGQNVTLSCEQNLNHDAMYWYRQDPGQGLRLIYYSQIVNDFQKGDIAEGYSVSREKKESFPLTVTSAQKNPTAFYLCASSIDRTAEQYFGPGTRLTVT.

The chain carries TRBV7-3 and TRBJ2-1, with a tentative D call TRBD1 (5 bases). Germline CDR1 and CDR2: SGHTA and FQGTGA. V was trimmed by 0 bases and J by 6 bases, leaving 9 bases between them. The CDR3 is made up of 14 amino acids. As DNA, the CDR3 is TGTGCCAGCAGCTTAACGGGGCCCGCCAATGAGCAGTTCTTC. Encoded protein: CASSLTGPANEQFF.

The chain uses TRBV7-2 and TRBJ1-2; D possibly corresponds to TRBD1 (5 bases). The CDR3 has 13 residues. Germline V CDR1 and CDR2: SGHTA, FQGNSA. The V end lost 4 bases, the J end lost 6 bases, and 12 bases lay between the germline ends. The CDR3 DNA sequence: TGTGCCAGCAGCTCGGCAGGGCGGGATGGCTACACCTTC. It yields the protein CASSSAGRDGYTF.

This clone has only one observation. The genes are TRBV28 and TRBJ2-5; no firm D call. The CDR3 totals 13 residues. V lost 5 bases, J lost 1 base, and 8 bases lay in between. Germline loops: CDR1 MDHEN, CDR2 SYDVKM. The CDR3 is CASSPWPQETQYF. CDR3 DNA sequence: TGTGCCAGCAGTCCCTGGCCCCAAGAGACCCAGTACTTC.

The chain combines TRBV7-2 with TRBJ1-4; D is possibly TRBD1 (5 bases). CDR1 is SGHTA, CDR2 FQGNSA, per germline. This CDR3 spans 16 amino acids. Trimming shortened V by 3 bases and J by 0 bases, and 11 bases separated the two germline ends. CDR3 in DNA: TGTGCCAGCAGCTTTGGGGGATCCCCAACTAATGAAAAACTGTTTTTT. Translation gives CASSFGGSPTNEKLFF. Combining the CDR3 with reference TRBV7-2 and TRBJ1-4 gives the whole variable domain GAGVSQSPSNKVTEKGKDVELRCDPISGHTALYWYRQSLGQGLEFLIYFQGNSAPDKSGLPSDRFSAERTGGSVSTLTIQRTQQEDSAVYLCASSFGGSPTNEKLFFGSGTQLSVL.

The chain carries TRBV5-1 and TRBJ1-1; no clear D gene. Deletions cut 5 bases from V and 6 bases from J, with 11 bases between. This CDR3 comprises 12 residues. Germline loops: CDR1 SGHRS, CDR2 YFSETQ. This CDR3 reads CASSPRPPEAFF. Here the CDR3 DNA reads TGCGCCAGCAGTCCCAGACCGCCTGAAGCTTTCTTT.

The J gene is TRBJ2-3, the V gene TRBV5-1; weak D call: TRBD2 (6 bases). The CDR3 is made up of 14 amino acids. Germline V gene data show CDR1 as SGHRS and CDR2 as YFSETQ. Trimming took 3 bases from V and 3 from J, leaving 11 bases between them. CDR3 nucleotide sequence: TGCGCCAGCAGCTCCCTACGGGGGACAGATACGCAGTATTTT. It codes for CASSSLRGTDTQYF.